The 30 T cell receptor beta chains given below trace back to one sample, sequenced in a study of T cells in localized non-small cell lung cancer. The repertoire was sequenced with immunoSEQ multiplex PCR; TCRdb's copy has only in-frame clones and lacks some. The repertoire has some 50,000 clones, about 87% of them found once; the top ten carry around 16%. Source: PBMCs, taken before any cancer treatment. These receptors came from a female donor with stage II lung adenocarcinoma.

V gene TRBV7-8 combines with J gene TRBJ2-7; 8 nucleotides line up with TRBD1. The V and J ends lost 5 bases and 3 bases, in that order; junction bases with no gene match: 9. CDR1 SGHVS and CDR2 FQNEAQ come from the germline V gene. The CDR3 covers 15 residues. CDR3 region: CASSNRDRPFYEQYF. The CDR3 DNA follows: TGTGCCAGCAGCAACCGGGACAGGCCTTTCTACGAGCAGTACTTC.

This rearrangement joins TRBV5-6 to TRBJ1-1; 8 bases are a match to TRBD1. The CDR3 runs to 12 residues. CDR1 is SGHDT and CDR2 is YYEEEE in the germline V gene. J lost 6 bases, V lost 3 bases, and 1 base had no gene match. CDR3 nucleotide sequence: TGTGCCAGCAGCTACAGGGGGTCTGAAGCTTTCTTT. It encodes CASSYRGSEAFF.

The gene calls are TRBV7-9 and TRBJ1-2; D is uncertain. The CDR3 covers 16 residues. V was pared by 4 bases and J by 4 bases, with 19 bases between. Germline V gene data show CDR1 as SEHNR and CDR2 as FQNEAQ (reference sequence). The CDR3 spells CASSSPGPTGIYGYTF. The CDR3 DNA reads TGTGCCAGCAGCTCCCCGGGCCCAACGGGTATCTATGGCTACACCTTC.

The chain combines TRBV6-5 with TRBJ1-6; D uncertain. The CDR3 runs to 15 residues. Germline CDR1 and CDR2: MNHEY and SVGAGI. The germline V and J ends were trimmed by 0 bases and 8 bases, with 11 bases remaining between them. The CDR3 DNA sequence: TGTGCCAGCAGTTACTCGACACGGACTGATTCACCCCTCCACTTT. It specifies CASSYSTRTDSPLHF.

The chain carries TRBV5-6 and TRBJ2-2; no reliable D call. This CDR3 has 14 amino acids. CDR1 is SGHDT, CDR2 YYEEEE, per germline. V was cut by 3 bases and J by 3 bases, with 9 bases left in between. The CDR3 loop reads CASSSRTYTGELFF. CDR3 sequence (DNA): TGTGCCAGCAGCTCCCGGACCTACACCGGGGAGCTGTTTTTT.

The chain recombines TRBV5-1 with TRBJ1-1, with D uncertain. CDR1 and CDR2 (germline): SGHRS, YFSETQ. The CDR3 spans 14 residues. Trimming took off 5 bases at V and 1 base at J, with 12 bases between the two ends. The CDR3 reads CASRRSGPNTEAFF. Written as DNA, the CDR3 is TGCGCCAGCAGAAGATCCGGACCGAACACTGAAGCTTTCTTT.

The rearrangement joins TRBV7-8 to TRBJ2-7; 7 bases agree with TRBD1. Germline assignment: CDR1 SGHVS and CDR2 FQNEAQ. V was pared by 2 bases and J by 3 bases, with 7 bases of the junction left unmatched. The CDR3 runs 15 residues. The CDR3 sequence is CASSLPRTGNYEQYF. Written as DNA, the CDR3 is TGTGCCAGCAGCTTACCCCGGACAGGTAACTACGAGCAGTACTTC. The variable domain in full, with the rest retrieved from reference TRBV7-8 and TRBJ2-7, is GAGVSQSPRYKVAKRGQDVALRCDPISGHVSLFWYQQALGQGPEFLTYFQNEAQLDKSGLPSDRFFAERPEGSVSTLKIQRTQQEDSAVYLCASSLPRTGNYEQYFGPGTRLTVT.

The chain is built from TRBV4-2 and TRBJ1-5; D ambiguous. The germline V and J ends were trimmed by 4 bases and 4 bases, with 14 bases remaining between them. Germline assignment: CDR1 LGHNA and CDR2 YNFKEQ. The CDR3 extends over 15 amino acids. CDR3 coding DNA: TGTGCCAGCAGCCCCATTTCCAGCGGGAATCAGCCCCAGCATTTT. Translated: CASSPISSGNQPQHF.

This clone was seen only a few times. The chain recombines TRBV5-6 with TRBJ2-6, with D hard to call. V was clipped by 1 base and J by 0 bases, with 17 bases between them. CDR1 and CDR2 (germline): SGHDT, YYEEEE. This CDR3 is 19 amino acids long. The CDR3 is CASSLSRRITPSGANVLTF. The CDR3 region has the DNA TGTGCCAGCAGCTTGTCACGACGGATAACGCCCTCTGGGGCCAACGTCCTGACTTTC.

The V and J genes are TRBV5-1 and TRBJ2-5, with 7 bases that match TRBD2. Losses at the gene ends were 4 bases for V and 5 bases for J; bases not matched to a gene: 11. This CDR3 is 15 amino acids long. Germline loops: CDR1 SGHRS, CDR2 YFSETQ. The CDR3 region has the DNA TGCGCCAGCAGCGTACGCGGGGGAGGAGTGGAGACCCAGTACTTC. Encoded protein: CASSVRGGGVETQYF.

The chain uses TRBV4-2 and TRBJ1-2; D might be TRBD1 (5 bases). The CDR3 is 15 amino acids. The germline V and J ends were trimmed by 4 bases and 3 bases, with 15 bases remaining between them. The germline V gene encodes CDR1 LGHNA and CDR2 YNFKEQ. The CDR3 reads CASSPPGGVDYGYTF. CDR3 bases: TGTGCCAGCAGCCCTCCTGGGGGGGTTGACTATGGCTACACCTTC.

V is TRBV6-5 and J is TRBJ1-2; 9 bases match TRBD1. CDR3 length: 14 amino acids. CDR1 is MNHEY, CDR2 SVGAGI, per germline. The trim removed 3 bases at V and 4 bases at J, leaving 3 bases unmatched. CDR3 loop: CASSYGQGIYGYTF. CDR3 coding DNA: TGTGCCAGCAGTTATGGACAGGGGATCTATGGCTACACCTTC.

CDR3 coding DNA: TGTGCCAGCAGCGCCCGACTGAGGAGCTCCTATAATTCACCCCTCCACTTT. Translation gives CASSARLRSSYNSPLHF. This chain links TRBV9 with TRBJ1-6; D is unclear. CDR1 is SGDLS, CDR2 YYNGEE, per germline. V was pared by 3 bases and J by 0 bases, with 13 bases between. The CDR3 totals 17 residues. The whole variable domain, remainder taken from reference TRBV9 and TRBJ1-6, is DSGVTQTPKHLITATGQRVTLRCSPRSGDLSVYWYQQSLDQGLQFLIQYYNGEERAKGNILERFSAQQFPDLHSELNLSSLELGDSALYFCASSARLRSSYNSPLHFGNGTRLTVT.

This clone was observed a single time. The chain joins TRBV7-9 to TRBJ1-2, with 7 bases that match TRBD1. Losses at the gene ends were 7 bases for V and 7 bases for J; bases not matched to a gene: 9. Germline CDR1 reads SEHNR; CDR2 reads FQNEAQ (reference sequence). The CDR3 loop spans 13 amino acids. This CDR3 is CASTRDSFSGYTF. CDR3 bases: TGTGCCAGCACCCGGGACAGCTTCTCTGGCTACACCTTC.

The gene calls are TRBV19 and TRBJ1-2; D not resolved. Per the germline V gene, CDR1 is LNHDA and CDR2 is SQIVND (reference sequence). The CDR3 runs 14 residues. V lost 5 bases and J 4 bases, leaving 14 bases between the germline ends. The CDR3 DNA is TGTGCCAGTAGTCCCACTGTGGGGATCTATGGCTACACCTTC. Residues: CASSPTVGIYGYTF. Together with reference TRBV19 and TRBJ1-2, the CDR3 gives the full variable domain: DGGITQSPKYLFRKEGQNVTLSCEQNLNHDAMYWYRQDPGQGLRLIYYSQIVNDFQKGDIAEGYSVSREKKESFPLTVTSAQKNPTAFYLCASSPTVGIYGYTFGSGTRLTVV.

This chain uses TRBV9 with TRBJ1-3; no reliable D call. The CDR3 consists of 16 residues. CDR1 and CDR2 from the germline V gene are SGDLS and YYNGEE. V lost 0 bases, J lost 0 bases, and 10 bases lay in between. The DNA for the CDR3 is TGTGCCAGCAGCGTAGCTACCGGCCCCTCTGGAAACACCATATATTTT. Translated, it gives CASSVATGPSGNTIYF.

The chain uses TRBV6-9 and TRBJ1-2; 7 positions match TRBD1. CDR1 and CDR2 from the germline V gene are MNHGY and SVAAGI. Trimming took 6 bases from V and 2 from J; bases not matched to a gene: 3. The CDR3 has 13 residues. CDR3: CASSLQGNYGYTF. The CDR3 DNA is TGTGCCAGCAGCTTACAGGGGAACTATGGCTACACCTTC.

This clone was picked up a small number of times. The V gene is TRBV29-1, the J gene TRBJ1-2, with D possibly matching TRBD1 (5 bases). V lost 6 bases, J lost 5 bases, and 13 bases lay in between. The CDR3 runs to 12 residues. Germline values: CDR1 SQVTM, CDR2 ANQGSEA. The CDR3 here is CSVERGGYGYTF. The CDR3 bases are TGCAGCGTGGAGCGGGGCGGATATGGCTACACCTTC.

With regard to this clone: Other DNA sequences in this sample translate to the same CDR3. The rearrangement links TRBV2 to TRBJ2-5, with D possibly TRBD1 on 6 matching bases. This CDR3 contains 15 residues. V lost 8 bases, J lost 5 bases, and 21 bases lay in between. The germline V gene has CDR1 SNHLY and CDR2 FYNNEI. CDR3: CASYAGAIGLETQYF. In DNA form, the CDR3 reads TGTGCCAGCTACGCAGGGGCAATCGGGTTGGAGACCCAGTACTTC.

The CDR3, as DNA: TGTGCCAGCAGCCAAGTCGGGGGGCGTGCAGATACGCAGTATTTT. Its protein product is CASSQVGGRADTQYF. The V call is TRBV14, the J call TRBJ2-3; a possible D gene is TRBD2 (7 bases). CDR3 length: 15 residues. V was trimmed by 1 base and J by 4 bases, leaving 12 bases between them. CDR1 SGHDN and CDR2 FVKESK come from the germline V gene.

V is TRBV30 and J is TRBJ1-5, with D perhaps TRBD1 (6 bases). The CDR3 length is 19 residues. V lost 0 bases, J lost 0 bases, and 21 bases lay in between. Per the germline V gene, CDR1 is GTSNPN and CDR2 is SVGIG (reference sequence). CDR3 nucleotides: TGTGCCTGGAGTGTTGGGGGCGGACCGCCGCAATATAGCAATCAGCCCCAGCATTTT. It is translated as CAWSVGGGPPQYSNQPQHF.

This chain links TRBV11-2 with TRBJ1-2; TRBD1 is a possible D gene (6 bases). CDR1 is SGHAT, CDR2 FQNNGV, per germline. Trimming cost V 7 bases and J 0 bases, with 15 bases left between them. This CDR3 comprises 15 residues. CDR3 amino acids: CASTSQGTANYGYTF. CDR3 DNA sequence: TGTGCCAGCACCTCTCAGGGGACTGCTAACTATGGCTACACCTTC.

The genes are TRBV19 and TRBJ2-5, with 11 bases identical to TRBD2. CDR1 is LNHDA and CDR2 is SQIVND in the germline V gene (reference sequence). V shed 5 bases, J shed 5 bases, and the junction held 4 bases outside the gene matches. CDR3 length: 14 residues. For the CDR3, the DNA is TGTGCCAGTAGTTCCGGGACTAGCGGTGAGACCCAGTACTTC. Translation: CASSSGTSGETQYF. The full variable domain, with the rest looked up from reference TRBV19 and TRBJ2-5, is DGGITQSPKYLFRKEGQNVTLSCEQNLNHDAMYWYRQDPGQGLRLIYYSQIVNDFQKGDIAEGYSVSREKKESFPLTVTSAQKNPTAFYLCASSSGTSGETQYFGPGTRLLVL.

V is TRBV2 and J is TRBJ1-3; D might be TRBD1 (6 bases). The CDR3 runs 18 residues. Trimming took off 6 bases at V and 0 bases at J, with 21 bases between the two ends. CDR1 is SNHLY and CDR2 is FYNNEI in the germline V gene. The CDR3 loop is CASSQSPGGSLSGNTIYF. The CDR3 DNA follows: TGTGCCAGCAGCCAAAGCCCCGGGGGCTCTCTCTCTGGAAACACCATATATTTT.

CDR3 DNA: TGTGCCAGCTCACCGTCGGAGGAAGCTTCACCCCTCCACTTT. Residues: CASSPSEEASPLHF. The J gene is TRBJ1-6, the V gene TRBV18, with D uncertain. Germline CDR1 KGHSH, CDR2 LQKENI. V lost 3 bases and J 9 bases, leaving 12 bases between the germline ends. This CDR3 region has 14 residues.

Here the CDR3 DNA reads TGTGCCATCAGTGAGATCCGAGTACACGAGCAGTACTTC. Translating gives CAISEIRVHEQYF. The J gene is TRBJ2-7, the V gene TRBV10-3; no reliable D call. The V gene lost 2 bases and the J gene lost 5 bases, with 10 bases spanning the gap. This CDR3 has 13 residues. Germline V gene data show CDR1 as ENHRY and CDR2 as SYGVKD.

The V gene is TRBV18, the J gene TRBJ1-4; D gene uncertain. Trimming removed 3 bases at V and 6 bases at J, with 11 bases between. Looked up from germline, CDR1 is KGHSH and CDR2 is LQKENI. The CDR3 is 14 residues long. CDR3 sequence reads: CASSPGTADEKLFF. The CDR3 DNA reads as TGTGCCAGCTCACCGGGAACGGCCGATGAAAAACTGTTTTTT.

The CDR3: CAIRGSGGGVDGYTF. The CDR3 nucleotides are TGTGCCATCAGGGGGAGCGGGGGCGGCGTCGATGGCTACACCTTC. The V gene is TRBV10-3, the J gene TRBJ1-2; D possibly corresponds to TRBD1 (6 bases). The CDR3 sequence is 15 residues long. Trimming removed 6 bases from V and 6 bases from J, with 20 bases in between. Germline CDR1 ENHRY, CDR2 SYGVKD.

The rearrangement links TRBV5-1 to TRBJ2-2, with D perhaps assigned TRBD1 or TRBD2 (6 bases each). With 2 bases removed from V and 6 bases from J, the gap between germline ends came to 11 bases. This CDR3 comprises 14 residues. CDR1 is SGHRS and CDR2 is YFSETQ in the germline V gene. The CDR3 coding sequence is TGCGCCAGCAGCTTATGGGGGGCCGCCGGGGAGCTGTTTTTT. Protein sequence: CASSLWGAAGELFF.

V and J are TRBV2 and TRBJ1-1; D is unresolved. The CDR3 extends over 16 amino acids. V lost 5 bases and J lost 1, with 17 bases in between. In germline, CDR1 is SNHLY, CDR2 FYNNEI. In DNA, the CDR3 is TGTGCCAGCAGTTTTCTCCAGGTAGGCACGAACACTGAAGCTTTCTTT. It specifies CASSFLQVGTNTEAFF.